One and the same sample provided the 13 T cell receptor beta chains below, sequenced in a study of blood T cell repertoires in COVID-19. Repertoires were generated with immunoSEQ multiplex PCR, while TCRdb's copy carries only in-frame clones and drops some. The sample has 250,000 to 350,000 clones, approximately 85% seen once; the top ten hold 4.3%. The sequencing sample was made of PBMCs or T cells enriched from blood (not recorded which). The receptors were sampled from a woman aged 25 to 45 who had recovered from COVID-19.

The chain has TRBV5-1 and TRBJ1-1; weak D call: TRBD1 (6 bases). From germline, CDR1 is SGHRS and CDR2 YFSETQ. This CDR3 comprises 15 residues. The ends were cut back, 5 bases at V and 5 bases at J, with 19 bases in the middle. The CDR3 reads CASSSSGQTFTEAFF. Written as DNA, the CDR3 is TGCGCCAGCAGTAGTTCCGGACAGACGTTTACTGAAGCTTTCTTT.

This chain uses TRBV5-5 with TRBJ2-1, with D perhaps TRBD2 (6 bases). In germline, CDR1 is SGHKS, CDR2 YYEKEE (reference sequence). V lost 0 bases and J 5 bases, leaving 9 bases between the germline ends. The CDR3 is 14 residues long. The DNA of the CDR3 is TGTGCCAGCAGCTTGGCTCGGACTAACAATGAGCAGTTCTTC. The encoded protein is CASSLARTNNEQFF. Supplemented by reference TRBV5-5 and TRBJ2-1, the full variable domain reads DAGVTQSPTHLIKTRGQQVTLRCSPISGHKSVSWYQQVLGQGPQFIFQYYEKEERGRGNFPDRFSARQFPNYSSELNVNALLLGDSALYLCASSLARTNNEQFFGPGTRLTVL.

This clone turned up a few times. This sequence joins TRBV28 and TRBJ2-7; weak D call: TRBD2 (6 bases). Germline CDR1 and CDR2: MDHEN and SYDVKM. The germline V and J ends were trimmed by 4 bases and 5 bases, with 15 bases remaining between them. The CDR3 has 14 amino acids. CDR3 protein: CASSSGLRTNEQYF. CDR3 sequence (DNA): TGTGCCAGCAGTTCGGGACTCAGAACGAACGAGCAGTACTTC.

The rearrangement joins TRBV4-1 to TRBJ2-5, with 11 bases aligning to TRBD2. Germline V lookup: CDR1 MGHRA, CDR2 YSYEKL. The CDR3 runs 17 residues. V was clipped by 4 bases and J by 1 base; unmatched bases: 8. CDR3 region: CASSPLPGTSGQETQYF. The CDR3 nucleotides read TGCGCCAGCAGCCCCCTCCCTGGGACTAGCGGCCAAGAGACCCAGTACTTC.

This rearrangement joins TRBV28 to TRBJ2-3; D call uncertain. Germline CDR1 MDHEN, CDR2 SYDVKM. Trimming took 4 bases from V and 6 from J, leaving 17 bases between them. This CDR3 spans 15 amino acids. The CDR3: CASSYSPPLPDTQYF. The CDR3 nucleotides are TGTGCCAGCAGTTACAGCCCTCCGCTGCCCGATACGCAGTATTTT.

This clone appeared a single time. The CDR3 loop reads CASSPMAGWGYNEQFF. Written as DNA, the CDR3 is TGTGCCAGCAGTCCAATGGCGGGGTGGGGATACAATGAGCAGTTCTTC. The chain combines TRBV28 with TRBJ2-1; D may be TRBD2 (6 bases). V was clipped by 5 bases and J by 4 bases, with 18 bases between them. CDR3 length: 16 residues. The V gene's germline CDR1 is MDHEN and CDR2 SYDVKM.

The rearrangement links TRBV3-1 (or the pseudogene TRBV3-2) to TRBJ2-3, with 14 positions matching TRBD2. Germline-derived CDR1 and CDR2 are LGHDT and YNNKEL (reference sequence). The CDR3 length is 15 residues. The ends lost 7 bases at V and 3 bases at J; junction bases unmatched: 3. The CDR3 nucleotides read TGTGCCAGCACGACTAGCGGGGGGGCTACAGATACGCAGTATTTT. Its protein product is CASTTSGGATDTQYF.

The V call is TRBV10-1, the J call TRBJ2-2; D may be TRBD2 (6 bases). Germline V gene data show CDR1 as WNHNN and CDR2 as SYGVQD (reference sequence). The CDR3 spans 17 residues. Trimming removed 2 bases from V and 5 bases from J, with 18 bases in between. CDR3 nucleotide sequence: TGCGCCAGCAGTGAGGTCGCGGGGTCCCTCTCTACCGGGGAGCTGTTTTTT. Amino acid sequence: CASSEVAGSLSTGELFF.

The CDR3 DNA sequence: TGTGCCAGCAGCAAGGACAGCTACGAGCAGTACTTC. Protein product: CASSKDSYEQYF. The genes are TRBV11-3 and TRBJ2-7; a possible D gene is TRBD1 (6 bases). Looked up from germline, CDR1 is SGHNT and CDR2 is YENEEA. The CDR3 has 12 residues. The germline V and J ends were trimmed by 5 bases and 3 bases, with 8 bases remaining between them.

This clone was counted once. The J gene is TRBJ1-1, the V gene TRBV7-8; tentative D call: TRBD1 (6 bases). Germline CDR1 and CDR2: SGHVS and FQNEAQ. The CDR3 is 18 amino acids. Trimming left V 2 bases short and J 2 bases short, with 21 bases between. The CDR3 region is CASSLWVGRGGKNTEAFF. The CDR3 DNA reads TGTGCCAGCAGCTTATGGGTAGGAAGAGGGGGAAAAAACACTGAAGCTTTCTTT.

The V gene is TRBV21-1, the J gene TRBJ1-4; the table's D call, TRBD1, has no DNA check behind it. TRBV21-1 is deemed a pseudogene. The CDR3 sequence is 15 residues long. The CDR3 nucleotides read TGTGCCAGCAGCAACCCCTCAAGGAACAGTCAAAAACTGTTTTTT. Protein product: CASSNPSRNSQKLFF.

The V call is TRBV28, the J call TRBJ2-5; 15 bases align to TRBD2. J lost 0 bases, V lost 6 bases, and 11 bases had no gene match. The CDR3 loop spans 19 amino acids. The germline gives CDR1 MDHEN, CDR2 SYDVKM. The chain's CDR3 is CASRSSGTSGRWYQETQYF. CDR3 nucleotide sequence: TGTGCCAGCAGATCCTCCGGGACTAGCGGGAGGTGGTACCAAGAGACCCAGTACTTC. Supplemented by reference TRBV28 and TRBJ2-5, the full variable domain reads DVKVTQSSRYLVKRTGEKVFLECVQDMDHENMFWYRQDPGLGLRLIYFSYDVKMKEKGDIPEGYSVSREKKERFSLILESASTNQTSMYLCASRSSGTSGRWYQETQYFGPGTRLLVL.

This clone was counted only a few times. The chain joins TRBV28 to TRBJ2-5; maybe TRBD2 (7 bases). Trimming pared 5 bases from V and 3 bases from J, leaving 16 bases between. This CDR3 region has 15 residues. Looked up from germline, CDR1 is MDHEN and CDR2 is SYDVKM. CDR3: CASSIAGAGEETQYF. CDR3 coding DNA: TGTGCCAGCAGTATAGCAGGGGCGGGGGAAGAGACCCAGTACTTC. Together with reference TRBV28 and TRBJ2-5, the CDR3 gives the full variable domain: DVKVTQSSRYLVKRTGEKVFLECVQDMDHENMFWYRQDPGLGLRLIYFSYDVKMKEKGDIPEGYSVSREKKERFSLILESASTNQTSMYLCASSIAGAGEETQYFGPGTRLLVL.